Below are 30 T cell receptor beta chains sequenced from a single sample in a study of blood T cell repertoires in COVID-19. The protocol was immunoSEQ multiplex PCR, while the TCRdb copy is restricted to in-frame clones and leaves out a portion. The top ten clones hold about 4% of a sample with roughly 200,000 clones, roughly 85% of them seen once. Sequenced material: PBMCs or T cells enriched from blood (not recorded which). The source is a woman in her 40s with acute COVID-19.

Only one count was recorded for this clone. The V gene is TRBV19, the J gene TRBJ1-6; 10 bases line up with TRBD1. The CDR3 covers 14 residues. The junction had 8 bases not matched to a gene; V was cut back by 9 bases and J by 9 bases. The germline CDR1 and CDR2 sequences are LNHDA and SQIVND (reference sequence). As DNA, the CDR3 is TGTGCCAGCAAAACCGGGACAGGGGTTTCACCCCTCCACTTT. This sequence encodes CASKTGTGVSPLHF.

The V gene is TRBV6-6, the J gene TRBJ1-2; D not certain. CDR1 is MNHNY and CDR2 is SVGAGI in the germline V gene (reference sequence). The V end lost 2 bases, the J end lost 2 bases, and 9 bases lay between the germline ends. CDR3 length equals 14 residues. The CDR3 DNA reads TGTGCCAGCAGTTACGCGAAAGAGAACTATGGCTACACCTTC. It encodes CASSYAKENYGYTF.

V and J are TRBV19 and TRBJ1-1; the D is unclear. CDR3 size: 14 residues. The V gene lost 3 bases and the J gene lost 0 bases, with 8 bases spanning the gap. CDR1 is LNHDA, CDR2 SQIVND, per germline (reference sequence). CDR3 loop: CASSIRQVNTEAFF. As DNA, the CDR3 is TGTGCCAGTAGTATTCGGCAGGTGAACACTGAAGCTTTCTTT.

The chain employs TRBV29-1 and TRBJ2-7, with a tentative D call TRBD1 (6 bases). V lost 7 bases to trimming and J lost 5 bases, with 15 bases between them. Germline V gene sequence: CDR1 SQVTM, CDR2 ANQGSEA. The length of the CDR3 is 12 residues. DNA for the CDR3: TGCAGCGGACCCGGACAGACAAACGAGCAGTACTTC. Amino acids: CSGPGQTNEQYF.

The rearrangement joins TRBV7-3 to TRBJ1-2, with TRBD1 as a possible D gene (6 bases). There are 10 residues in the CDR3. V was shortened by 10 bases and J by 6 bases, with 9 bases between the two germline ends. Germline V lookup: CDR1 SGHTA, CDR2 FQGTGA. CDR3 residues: CAITGNGYTF. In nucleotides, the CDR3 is TGTGCCATCACAGGGAATGGCTACACCTTC.

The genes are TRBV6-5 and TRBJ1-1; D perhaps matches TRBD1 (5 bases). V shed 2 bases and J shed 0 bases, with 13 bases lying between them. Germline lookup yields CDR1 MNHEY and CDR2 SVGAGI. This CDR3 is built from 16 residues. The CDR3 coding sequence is TGTGCCAGCAGTTACGTTCAGGGTTCAATGAACACTGAAGCTTTCTTT. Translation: CASSYVQGSMNTEAFF.

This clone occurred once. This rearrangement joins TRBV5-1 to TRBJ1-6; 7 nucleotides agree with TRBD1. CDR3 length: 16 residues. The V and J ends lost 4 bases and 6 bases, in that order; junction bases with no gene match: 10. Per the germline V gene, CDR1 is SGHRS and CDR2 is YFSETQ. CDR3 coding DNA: TGCGCCAGCAGCGGCGCGGACAGGACACCTAATTCACCCCTCCACTTT. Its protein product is CASSGADRTPNSPLHF.

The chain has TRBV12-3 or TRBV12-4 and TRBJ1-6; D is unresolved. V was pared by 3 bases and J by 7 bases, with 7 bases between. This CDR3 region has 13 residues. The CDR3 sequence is CASSFGVNSPLHF. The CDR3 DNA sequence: TGTGCCAGCAGTTTCGGAGTAAATTCACCCCTCCACTTT.

The CDR3 here is CASRAPSGNTIYF. The CDR3 nucleotides read TGTGCCAGCAGGGCACCCTCTGGAAACACCATATATTTT. The chain employs TRBV14 and TRBJ1-3; no reliable D call. Germline assignment: CDR1 SGHDN and CDR2 FVKESK. V was trimmed by 6 bases and J by 0 bases, leaving 6 bases between them. This CDR3 has 13 amino acids. Based on the CDR3 plus reference TRBV14 and TRBJ1-3, the full variable domain is EAGVTQFPSHSVIEKGQTVTLRCDPISGHDNLYWYRRVMGKEIKFLLHFVKESKQDESGMPNNRFLAERTGGTYSTLKVQPAELEDSGVYFCASRAPSGNTIYFGEGSWLTVV.

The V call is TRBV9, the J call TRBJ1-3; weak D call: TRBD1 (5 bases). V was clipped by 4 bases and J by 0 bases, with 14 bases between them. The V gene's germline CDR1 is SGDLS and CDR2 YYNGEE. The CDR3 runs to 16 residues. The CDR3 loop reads CASSLLQDISGNTIYF. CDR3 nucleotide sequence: TGTGCCAGCAGCTTGCTTCAGGACATCTCTGGAAACACCATATATTTT.

CDR3 residues: CASGRGSSYNEQFF. CDR3 nucleotide sequence: TGTGCCAGCGGGCGGGGGAGCTCCTACAATGAGCAGTTCTTC. The chain recombines TRBV14 with TRBJ2-1, with 7 bases identical to TRBD2. The germline V gene encodes CDR1 SGHDN and CDR2 FVKESK. The junction had 4 bases not matched to a gene; V was cut back by 8 bases and J by 0 bases. The CDR3 has 14 amino acids.

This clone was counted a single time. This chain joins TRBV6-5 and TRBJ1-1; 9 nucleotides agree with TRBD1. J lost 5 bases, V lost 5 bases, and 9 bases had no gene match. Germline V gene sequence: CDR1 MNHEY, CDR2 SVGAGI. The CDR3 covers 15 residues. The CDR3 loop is CASSRSGTGWTEAFF. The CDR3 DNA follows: TGTGCCAGCAGTCGTAGTGGGACAGGGTGGACTGAAGCTTTCTTT.

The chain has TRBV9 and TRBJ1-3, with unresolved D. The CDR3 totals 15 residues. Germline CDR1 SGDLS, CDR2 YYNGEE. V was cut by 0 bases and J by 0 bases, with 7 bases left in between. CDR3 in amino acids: CASSVVADSGNTIYF. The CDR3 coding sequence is TGTGCCAGCAGCGTAGTGGCAGACTCTGGAAACACCATATATTTT.

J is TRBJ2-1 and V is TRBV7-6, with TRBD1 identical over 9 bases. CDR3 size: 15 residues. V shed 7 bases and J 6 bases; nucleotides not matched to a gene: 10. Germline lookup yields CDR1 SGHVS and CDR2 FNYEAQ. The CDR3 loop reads CASIGRDRDINEQFF. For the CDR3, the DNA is TGTGCCAGCATCGGCCGGGACAGGGATATCAATGAGCAGTTCTTC.

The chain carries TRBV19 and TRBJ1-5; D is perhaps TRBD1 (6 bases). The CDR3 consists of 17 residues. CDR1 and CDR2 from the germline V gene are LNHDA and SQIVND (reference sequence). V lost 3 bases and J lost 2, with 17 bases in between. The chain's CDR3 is CASSIYLAGAGNQPQHF. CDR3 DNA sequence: TGTGCCAGTAGTATTTATTTGGCAGGGGCTGGCAATCAGCCCCAGCATTTT.

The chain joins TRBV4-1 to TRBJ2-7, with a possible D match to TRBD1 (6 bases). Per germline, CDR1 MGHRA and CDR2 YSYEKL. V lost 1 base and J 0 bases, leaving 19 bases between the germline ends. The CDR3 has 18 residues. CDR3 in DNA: TGCGCCAGCAGCCAAGGAGCTCCCGGGACCAGGGGCTCCTACGAGCAGTACGTC. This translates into CASSQGAPGTRGSYEQYV.

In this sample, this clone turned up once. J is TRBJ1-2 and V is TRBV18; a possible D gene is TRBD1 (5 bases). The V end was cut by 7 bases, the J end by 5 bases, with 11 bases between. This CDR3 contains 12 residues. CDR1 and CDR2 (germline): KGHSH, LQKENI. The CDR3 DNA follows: TGTGCCAGCTTCACCAAGGGGTATGGCTACACCTTC. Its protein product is CASFTKGYGYTF.

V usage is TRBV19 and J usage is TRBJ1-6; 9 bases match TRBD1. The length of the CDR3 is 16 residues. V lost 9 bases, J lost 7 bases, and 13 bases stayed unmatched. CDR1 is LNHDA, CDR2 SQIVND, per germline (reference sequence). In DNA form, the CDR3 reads TGTGCCAGCCGTCTAGAGACAGGGGGGAGCAATTCACCCCTCCACTTT. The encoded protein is CASRLETGGSNSPLHF.

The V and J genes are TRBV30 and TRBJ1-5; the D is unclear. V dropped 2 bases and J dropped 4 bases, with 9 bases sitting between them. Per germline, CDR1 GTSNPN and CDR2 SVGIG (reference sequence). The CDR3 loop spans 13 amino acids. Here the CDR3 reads CAWSQSLNQPQHF. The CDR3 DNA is TGTGCCTGGAGTCAGTCGTTAAATCAGCCCCAGCATTTT.

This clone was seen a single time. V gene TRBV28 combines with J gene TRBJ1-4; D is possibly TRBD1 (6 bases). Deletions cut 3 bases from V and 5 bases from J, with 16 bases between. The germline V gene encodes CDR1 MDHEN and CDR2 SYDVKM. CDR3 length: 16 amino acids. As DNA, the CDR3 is TGTGCCAGCAGTTTTTCCCAGACAGGCATGAATGAAAAACTGTTTTTT. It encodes CASSFSQTGMNEKLFF.

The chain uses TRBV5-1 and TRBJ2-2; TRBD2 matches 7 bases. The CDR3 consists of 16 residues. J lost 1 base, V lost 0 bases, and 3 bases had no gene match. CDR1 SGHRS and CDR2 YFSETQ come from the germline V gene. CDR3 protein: CASSLDPGGNTGELFF. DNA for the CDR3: TGCGCCAGCAGCTTGGATCCGGGGGGGAACACCGGGGAGCTGTTTTTT.

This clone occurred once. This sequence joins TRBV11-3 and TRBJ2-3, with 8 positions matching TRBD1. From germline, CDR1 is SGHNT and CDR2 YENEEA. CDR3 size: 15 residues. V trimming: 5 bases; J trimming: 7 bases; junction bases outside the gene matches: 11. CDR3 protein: CASSLGPGQANTQYF. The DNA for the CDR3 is TGTGCCAGCAGCCTTGGACCGGGACAGGCAAATACGCAGTATTTT.

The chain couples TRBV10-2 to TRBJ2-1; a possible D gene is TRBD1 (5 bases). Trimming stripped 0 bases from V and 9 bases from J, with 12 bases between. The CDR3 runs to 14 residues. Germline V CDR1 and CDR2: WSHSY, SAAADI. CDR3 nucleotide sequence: TGCGCCAGCAGTGAGTCGAGCCGCAGGGTTGAGCAGTTCTTC. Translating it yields CASSESSRRVEQFF.

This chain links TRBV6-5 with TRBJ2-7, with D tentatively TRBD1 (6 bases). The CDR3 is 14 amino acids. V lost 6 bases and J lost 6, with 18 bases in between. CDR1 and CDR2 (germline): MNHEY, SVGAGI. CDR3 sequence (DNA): TGTGCCAGCAGCCCCGGCGTGTCCAGGGGCGAGCAGTACTTC. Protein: CASSPGVSRGEQYF.

The CDR3 bases are TGTGCCAGCAGTTCGGGGGGACCTTTTTTAGATGGCTACACCTTC. Protein sequence: CASSSGGPFLDGYTF. The gene calls are TRBV6-6 and TRBJ1-2; TRBD1 might be the D (5 bases). With 4 bases removed from V and 6 bases from J, the gap between germline ends came to 18 bases. The CDR3 is 15 amino acids. The germline V gene has CDR1 MNHNY and CDR2 SVGAGI (reference sequence).

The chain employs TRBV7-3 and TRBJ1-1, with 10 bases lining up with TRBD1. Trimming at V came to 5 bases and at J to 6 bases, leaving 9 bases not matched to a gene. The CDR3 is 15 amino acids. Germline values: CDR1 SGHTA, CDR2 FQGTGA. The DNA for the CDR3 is TGTGCCAGCAGCCAACAGGACAGGGGGAAGGCTGAAGCTTTCTTT. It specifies CASSQQDRGKAEAFF.

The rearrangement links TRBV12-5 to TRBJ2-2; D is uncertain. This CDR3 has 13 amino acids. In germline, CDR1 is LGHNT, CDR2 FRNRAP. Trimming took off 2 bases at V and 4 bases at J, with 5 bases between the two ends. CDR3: CASGLYSTGELFF. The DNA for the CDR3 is TGTGCTAGTGGTTTGTATAGCACCGGGGAGCTGTTTTTT.

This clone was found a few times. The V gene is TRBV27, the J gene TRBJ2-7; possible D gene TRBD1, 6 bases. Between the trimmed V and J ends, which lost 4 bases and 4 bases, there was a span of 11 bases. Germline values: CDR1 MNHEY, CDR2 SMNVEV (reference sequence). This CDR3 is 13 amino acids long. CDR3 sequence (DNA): TGTGCCAGCAGTTGGAGGACAGTTTACGAGCAGTACTTC. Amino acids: CASSWRTVYEQYF.

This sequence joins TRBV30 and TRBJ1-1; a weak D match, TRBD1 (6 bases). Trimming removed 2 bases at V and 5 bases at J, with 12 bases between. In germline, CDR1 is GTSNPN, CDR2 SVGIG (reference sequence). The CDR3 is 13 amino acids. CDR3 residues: CAWSWGGRTEAFF. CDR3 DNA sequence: TGTGCCTGGAGTTGGGGGGGGCGGACTGAAGCTTTCTTT.

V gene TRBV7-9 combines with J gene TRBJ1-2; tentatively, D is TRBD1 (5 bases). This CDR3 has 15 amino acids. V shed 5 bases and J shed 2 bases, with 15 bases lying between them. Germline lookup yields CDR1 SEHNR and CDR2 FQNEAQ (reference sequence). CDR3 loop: CASSETDSPNYGYTF. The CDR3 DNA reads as TGTGCCAGCAGCGAAACAGACAGTCCAAACTATGGCTACACCTTC.